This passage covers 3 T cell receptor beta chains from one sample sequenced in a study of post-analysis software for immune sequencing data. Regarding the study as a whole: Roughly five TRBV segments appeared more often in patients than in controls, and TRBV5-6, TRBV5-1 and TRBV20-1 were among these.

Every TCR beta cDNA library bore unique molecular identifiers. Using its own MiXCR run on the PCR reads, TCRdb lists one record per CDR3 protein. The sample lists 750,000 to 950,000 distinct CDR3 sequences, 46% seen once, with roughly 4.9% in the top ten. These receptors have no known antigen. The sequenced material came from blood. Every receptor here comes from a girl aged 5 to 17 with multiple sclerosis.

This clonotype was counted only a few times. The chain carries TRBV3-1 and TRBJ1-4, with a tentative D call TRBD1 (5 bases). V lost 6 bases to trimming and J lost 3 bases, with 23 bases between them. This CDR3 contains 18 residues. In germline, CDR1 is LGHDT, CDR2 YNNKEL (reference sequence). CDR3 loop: CASSTDRTSFPPNEKLFF. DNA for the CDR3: TGTGCCAGCAGTACAGACAGAACCTCATTCCCACCTAATGAAAAACTGTTTTTT.

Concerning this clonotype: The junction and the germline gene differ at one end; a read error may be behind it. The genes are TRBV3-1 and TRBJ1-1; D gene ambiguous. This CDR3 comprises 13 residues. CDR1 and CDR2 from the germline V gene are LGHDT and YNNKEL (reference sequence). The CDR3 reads CASRQAVNTEAFF. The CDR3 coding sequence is TGTGCCAGCAGGCAAGCAGTGAACACTGAAGCTTTCTTT.

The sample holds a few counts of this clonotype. In DNA, the CDR3 is TGCAGCGTTGGACAGGGAAACCAAGAGACCCAGTACTTC. It codes for CSVGQGNQETQYF. The chain joins TRBV29-1 to TRBJ2-5, with 7 nucleotides matching TRBD1. This CDR3 has 13 amino acids. Germline trimming cut 4 bases from V and 0 bases from J; bases unmatched to any gene: 2. In germline, CDR1 is SQVTM, CDR2 ANQGSEA. The variable domain in full, with the rest retrieved from reference TRBV29-1 and TRBJ2-5, is SAVISQKPSRDICQRGTSLTIQCQVDSQVTMMFWYRQQPGQSLTLIATANQGSEATYESGFVIDKFPISRPNLTFSTLTVSNMSPEDSSIYLCSVGQGNQETQYFGPGTRLLVL.